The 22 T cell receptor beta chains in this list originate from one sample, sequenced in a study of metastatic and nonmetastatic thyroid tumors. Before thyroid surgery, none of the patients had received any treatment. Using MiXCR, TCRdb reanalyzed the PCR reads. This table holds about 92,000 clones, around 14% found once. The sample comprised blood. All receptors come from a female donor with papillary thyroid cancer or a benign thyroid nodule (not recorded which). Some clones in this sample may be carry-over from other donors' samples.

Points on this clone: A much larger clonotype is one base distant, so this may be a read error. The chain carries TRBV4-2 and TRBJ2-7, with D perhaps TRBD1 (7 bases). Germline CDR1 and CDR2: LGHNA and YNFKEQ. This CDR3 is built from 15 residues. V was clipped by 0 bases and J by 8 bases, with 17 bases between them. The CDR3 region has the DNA TGTGCCAGCAGCCAAGATGGACAGGAGGGGTACCAGCAGTACTTC. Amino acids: CASSQDGQEGYQQYF.

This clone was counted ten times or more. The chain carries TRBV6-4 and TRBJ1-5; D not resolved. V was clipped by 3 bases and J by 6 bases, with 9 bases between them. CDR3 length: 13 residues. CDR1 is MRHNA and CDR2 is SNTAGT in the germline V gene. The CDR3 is CASSEGESQPQHF. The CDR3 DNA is TGTGCCAGCAGTGAAGGAGAAAGTCAGCCCCAGCATTTT.

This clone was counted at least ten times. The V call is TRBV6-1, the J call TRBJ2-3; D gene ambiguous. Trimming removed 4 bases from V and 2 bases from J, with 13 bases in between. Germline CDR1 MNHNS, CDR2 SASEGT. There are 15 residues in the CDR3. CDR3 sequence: CASSGRVGATDTQYF. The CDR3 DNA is TGTGCCAGCAGTGGAAGGGTCGGAGCCACAGATACGCAGTATTTT.

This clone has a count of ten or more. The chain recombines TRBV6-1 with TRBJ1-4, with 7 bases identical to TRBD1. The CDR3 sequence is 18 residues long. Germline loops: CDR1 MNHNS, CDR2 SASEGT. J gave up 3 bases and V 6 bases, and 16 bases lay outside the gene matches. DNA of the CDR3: TGTGCCAGCAGCGCCATGGGACAGTCCCTTTTTGCTAATGAAAAACTGTTTTTT. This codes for CASSAMGQSLFANEKLFF.

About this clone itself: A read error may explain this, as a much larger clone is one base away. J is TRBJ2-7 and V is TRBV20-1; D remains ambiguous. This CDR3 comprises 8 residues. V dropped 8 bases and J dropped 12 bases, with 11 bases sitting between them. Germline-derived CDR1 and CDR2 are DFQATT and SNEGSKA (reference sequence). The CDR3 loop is CSSDPWYF. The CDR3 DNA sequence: TGCAGTTCTGACCCATGGTACTTC.

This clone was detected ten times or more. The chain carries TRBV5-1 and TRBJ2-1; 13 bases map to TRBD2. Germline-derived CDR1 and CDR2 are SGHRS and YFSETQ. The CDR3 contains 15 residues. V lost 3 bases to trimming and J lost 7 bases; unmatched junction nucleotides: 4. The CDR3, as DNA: TGCGCCAGCAGCTATACTAGCGGGGGGGAGAATGAGCAGTTCTTC. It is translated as CASSYTSGGENEQFF. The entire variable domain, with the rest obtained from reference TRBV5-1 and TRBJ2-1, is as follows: KAGVTQTPRYLIKTRGQQVTLSCSPISGHRSVSWYQQTPGQGLQFLFEYFSETQRNKGNFPGRFSGRQFSNSRSEMNVSTLELGDSALYLCASSYTSGGENEQFFGPGTRLTVL.

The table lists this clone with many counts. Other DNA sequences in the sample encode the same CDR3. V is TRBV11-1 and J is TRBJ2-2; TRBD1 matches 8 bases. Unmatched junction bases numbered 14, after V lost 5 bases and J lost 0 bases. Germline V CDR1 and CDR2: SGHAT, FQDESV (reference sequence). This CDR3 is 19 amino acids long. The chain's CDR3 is CASSPTDRGLTPNTGELFF. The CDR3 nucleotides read TGTGCCAGCAGCCCAACCGACAGGGGATTAACCCCGAACACCGGGGAGCTGTTTTTT.

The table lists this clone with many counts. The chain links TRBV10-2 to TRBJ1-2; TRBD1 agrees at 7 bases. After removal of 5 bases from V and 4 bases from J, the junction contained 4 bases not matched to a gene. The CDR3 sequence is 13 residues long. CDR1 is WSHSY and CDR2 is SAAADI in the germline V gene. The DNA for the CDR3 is TGCGCCAGCAGTCCAGACAGGGTCTATGGCTACACCTTC. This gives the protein CASSPDRVYGYTF.

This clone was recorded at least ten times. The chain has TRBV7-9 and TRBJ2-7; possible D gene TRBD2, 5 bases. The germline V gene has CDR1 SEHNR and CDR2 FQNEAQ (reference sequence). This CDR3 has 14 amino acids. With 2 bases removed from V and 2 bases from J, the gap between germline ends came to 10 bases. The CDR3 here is CASSLNEGPYEQYF. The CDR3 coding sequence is TGTGCCAGCAGCTTAAACGAGGGTCCCTACGAGCAGTACTTC.

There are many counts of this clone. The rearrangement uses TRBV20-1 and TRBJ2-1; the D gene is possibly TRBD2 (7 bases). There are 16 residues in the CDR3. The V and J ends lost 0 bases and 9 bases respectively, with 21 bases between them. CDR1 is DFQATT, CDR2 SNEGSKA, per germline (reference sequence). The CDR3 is CSARDIGGRSFGEQFF. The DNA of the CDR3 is TGCAGTGCTAGAGATATCGGGGGGCGAAGTTTCGGTGAGCAGTTCTTC.

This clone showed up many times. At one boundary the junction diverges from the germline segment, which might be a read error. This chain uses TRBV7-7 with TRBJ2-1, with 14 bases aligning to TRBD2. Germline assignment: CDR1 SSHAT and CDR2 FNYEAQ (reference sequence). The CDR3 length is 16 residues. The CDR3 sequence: CASSSGLAGGNNEQFF. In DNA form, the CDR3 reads TGTGCTAGCAGTAGCGGACTAGCGGGGGGAAACAATGAGCAGTTCTTC. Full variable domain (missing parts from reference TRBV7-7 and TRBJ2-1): GAGVSQSPRYKVTKRGQDVTLRCDPISSHATLYWYQQALGQGPEFLTYFNYEAQPDKSGLPSDRFSAERPEGSISTLTIQRTEQRDSAMYRCASSSGLAGGNNEQFFGPGTRLTVL.

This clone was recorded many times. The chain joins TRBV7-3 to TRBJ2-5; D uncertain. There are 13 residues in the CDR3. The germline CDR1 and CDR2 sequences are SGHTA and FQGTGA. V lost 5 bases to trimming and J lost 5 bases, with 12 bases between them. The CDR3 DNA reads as TGTGCCAGCAGCCCCGCCATAGGGGAGACCCAGTACTTC. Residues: CASSPAIGETQYF.

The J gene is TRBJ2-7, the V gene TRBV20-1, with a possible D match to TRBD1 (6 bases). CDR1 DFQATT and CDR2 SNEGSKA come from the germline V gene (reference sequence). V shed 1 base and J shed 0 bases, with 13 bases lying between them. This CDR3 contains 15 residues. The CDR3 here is CSARGPTGYSYEQYF. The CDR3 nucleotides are TGCAGTGCTAGAGGTCCGACAGGTTACTCCTACGAGCAGTACTTC.

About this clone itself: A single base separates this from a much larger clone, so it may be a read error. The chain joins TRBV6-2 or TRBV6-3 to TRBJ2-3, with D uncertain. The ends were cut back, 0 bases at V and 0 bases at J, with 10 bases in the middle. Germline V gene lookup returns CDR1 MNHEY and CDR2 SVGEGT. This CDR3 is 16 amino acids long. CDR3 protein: CASSYSPQSSTDTQYF. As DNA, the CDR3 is TGTGCCAGCAGTTACTCCCCTCAGTCGAGCACAGATACGCAGTATTTT.

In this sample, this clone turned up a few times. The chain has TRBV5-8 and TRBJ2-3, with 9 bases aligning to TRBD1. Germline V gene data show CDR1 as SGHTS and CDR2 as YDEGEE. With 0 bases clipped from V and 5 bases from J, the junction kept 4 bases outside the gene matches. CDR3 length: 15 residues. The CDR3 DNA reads TGTGCCAGCAGCTTGGACGGGACAGGGATAGATACGCAGTATTTT. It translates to CASSLDGTGIDTQYF.

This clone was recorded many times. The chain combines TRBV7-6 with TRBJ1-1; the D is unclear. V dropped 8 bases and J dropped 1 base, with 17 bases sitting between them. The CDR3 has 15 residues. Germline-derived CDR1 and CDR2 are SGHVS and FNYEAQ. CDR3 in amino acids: CASSPGGQPNTEAFF. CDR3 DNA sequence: TGTGCCAGCTCCCCGGGAGGGCAGCCGAACACTGAAGCTTTCTTT. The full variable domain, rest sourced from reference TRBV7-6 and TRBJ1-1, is GAGVSQSPRYKVTKRGQDVALRCDPISGHVSLYWYRQALGQGPEFLTYFNYEAQQDKSGLPNDRFSAERPEGSISTLTIQRTEQRDSAMYRCASSPGGQPNTEAFFGQGTRLTVV.

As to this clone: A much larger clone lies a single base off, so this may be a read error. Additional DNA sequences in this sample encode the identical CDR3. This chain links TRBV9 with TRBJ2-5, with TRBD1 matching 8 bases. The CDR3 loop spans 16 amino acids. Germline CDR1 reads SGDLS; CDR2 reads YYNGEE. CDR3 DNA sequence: TGTGCCAGCAGCGCCGGGACAGGCTTCAAACAAGAGACGCAGTACTTC. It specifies CASSAGTGFKQETQYF.

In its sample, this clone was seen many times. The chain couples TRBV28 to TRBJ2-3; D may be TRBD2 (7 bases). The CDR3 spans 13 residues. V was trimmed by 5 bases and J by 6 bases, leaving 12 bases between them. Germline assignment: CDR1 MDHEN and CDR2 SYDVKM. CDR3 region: CASSRGAWDTQYF. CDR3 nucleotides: TGTGCCAGCAGTCGGGGGGCCTGGGATACGCAGTATTTT.

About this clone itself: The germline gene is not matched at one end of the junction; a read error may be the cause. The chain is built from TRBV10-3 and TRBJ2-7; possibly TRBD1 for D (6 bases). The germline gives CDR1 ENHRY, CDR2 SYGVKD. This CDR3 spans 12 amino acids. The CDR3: CTISNRDYEQYF. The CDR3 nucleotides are TGTACCATCAGCAACAGGGATTACGAGCAGTACTTT.

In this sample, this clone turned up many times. CDR3 region: CSADQGLDEAFF. The CDR3 DNA follows: TGCAGCGCCGATCAGGGGCTTGATGAAGCTTTCTTT. The gene calls are TRBV29-1 and TRBJ1-1; a weak D match, TRBD1 (6 bases). Germline V gene sequence: CDR1 SQVTM, CDR2 ANQGSEA. V was shortened by 7 bases and J by 7 bases, with 16 bases between the two germline ends. The CDR3 is made up of 12 amino acids.

The CDR3: CASSRRGTGSEKLFF. The DNA of the CDR3 is TGTGCCAGCAGCCGCCGGGGGACAGGGTCCGAAAAACTGTTTTTT. This rearrangement joins TRBV4-2 to TRBJ1-4; 9 bases are a match to TRBD1. The V gene end was trimmed by 4 bases and the J gene end by 8 bases; junction bases not matched to a gene: 8. Germline CDR1 is LGHNA and CDR2 is YNFKEQ. This CDR3 comprises 15 residues.

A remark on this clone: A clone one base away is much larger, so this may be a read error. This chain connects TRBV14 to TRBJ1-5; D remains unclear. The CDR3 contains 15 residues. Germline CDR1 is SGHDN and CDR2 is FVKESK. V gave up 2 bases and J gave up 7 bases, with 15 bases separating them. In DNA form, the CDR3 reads TGTGCCAGCAGCCAATACGGGAGGTCCTGGCAGCCCCAGCATTTT. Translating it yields CASSQYGRSWQPQHF.